This T cell receptor (beta chain) was retrieved from a study of OX40 agonist ivuxolimab in advanced cancers. On the study more broadly: Dose-escalation patients suffered from hepatocellular carcinoma, melanoma, renal cell or head and neck cancer.

This CDR3 contains 14 residues. Germline V gives CDR1 LNHDA, CDR2 SQIVND (reference sequence). Trimming cost V 7 bases and J 2 bases; bases outside gene matches: 5. TCRdb's table, derived via immunoSEQ multiplex PCR, lists solely in-frame clones and lacks some. The table includes tens of thousands of clones, 80% to 90% detected once. This sequence was found in an adult with an advanced solid tumor such as melanoma, head and neck, liver or kidney cancer. J is TRBJ1-1 and V is TRBV19; 9 bases map to TRBD1. Material: CD4+ or CD8+ T cells sorted from blood, obtained in a trial of the OX40 agonist ivuxolimab. CDR3: CASTWDRANTEAFF. The DNA for the CDR3 is TGTGCCAGTACCTGGGACAGGGCTAACACTGAAGCTTTCTTT.